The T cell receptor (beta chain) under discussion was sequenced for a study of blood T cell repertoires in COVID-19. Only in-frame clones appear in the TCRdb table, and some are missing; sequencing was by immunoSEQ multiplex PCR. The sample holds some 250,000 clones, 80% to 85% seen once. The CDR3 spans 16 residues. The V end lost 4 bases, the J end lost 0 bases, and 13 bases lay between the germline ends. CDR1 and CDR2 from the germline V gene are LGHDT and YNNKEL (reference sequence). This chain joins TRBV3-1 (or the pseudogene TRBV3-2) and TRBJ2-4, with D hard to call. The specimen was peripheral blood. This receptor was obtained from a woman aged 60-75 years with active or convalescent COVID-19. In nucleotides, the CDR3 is TGTGCCAGCAGCCCCTATGACGGAGTAGCCAAAAACATTCAGTACTTC. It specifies CASSPYDGVAKNIQYF.